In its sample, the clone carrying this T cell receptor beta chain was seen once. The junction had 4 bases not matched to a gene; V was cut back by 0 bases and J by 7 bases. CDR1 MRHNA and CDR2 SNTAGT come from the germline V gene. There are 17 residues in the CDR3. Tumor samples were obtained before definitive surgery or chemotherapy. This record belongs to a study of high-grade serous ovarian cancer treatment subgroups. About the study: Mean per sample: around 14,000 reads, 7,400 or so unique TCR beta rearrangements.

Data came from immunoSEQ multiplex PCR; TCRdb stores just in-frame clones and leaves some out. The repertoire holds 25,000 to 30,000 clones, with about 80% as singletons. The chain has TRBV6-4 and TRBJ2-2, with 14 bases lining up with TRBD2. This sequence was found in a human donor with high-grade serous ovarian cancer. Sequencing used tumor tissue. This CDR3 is CASSDSRLAGGSGELFF. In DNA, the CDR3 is TGTGCCAGCAGTGACTCAAGACTAGCGGGAGGGAGCGGGGAGCTGTTTTTT.